These 28 T cell receptor beta chains were sequenced from one sample in a study of shared clonotypes between healthy human individuals. The repertoire was sequenced with immunoSEQ multiplex PCR; TCRdb's copy has only in-frame clones and lacks some. The sample carries about 2 million clones, about 95% recorded once. The naive CD8 population came from CD45RO-negative cells selected for CCR7, without terminally differentiated effector memory CD45RA+ cells. Sequencing was done on a sample of naive CD8+ T cells sorted from blood. The origin of the receptors is a man aged 18 to 30 in good health.

The chain is built from TRBV5-6 and TRBJ1-5; the D is unclear. Germline V gene sequence: CDR1 SGHDT, CDR2 YYEEEE. The CDR3 sequence is 14 residues long. Between the trimmed V and J ends, which lost 2 bases and 3 bases, there was a span of 9 bases. Here the CDR3 reads CASSFGQANQPQHF. The DNA for the CDR3 is TGTGCCAGCAGCTTCGGCCAGGCCAATCAGCCCCAGCATTTT.

As for this clone: This sample also contains other DNA sequences that code for the same CDR3. The chain recombines TRBV19 with TRBJ2-7; no reliable D call. CDR3 size: 13 residues. Germline CDR1 and CDR2: LNHDA and SQIVND (reference sequence). The V gene lost 3 bases and the J gene lost 3 bases, with 9 bases spanning the gap. DNA of the CDR3: TGTGCCAGTAGTATCAGACCAGACTACGAGCAGTACTTC. Protein product: CASSIRPDYEQYF.

The V and J genes are TRBV27 and TRBJ1-1; TRBD1 might be the D (5 bases). Germline CDR1 reads MNHEY; CDR2 reads SMNVEV (reference sequence). V was clipped by 6 bases and J by 0 bases, with 14 bases between them. This CDR3 region has 15 residues. The CDR3 DNA reads as TGTGCCAGCAGGGGGGGACTGCCCATGAACACTGAAGCTTTCTTT. Amino acid sequence: CASRGGLPMNTEAFF.

V gene TRBV9 combines with J gene TRBJ2-5, with no clear D. Trimming stripped 0 bases from V and 1 base from J, with 10 bases between. The length of the CDR3 is 15 residues. In germline, CDR1 is SGDLS, CDR2 YYNGEE. The CDR3 sequence: CASSVGGWGQETQYF. CDR3 in DNA: TGTGCCAGCAGCGTAGGAGGTTGGGGCCAAGAGACCCAGTACTTC.

Only one count was recorded for this clone. The chain combines TRBV5-3 with TRBJ2-1, with D hard to call. TRBV5-3 is an ORF; its function is uncertain. Trimming left V 2 bases short and J 2 bases short, with 11 bases between. The CDR3 sequence is 15 residues long. The CDR3 reads CARSLPAVTYNEQFF. The CDR3, as DNA: TGTGCCAGAAGCTTACCCGCGGTGACCTACAATGAGCAGTTCTTC.

The chain joins TRBV2 to TRBJ2-1; D might be TRBD2 (5 bases). The V and J ends lost 6 bases and 5 bases respectively, with 14 bases between them. The CDR3 is made up of 14 amino acids. Germline-derived CDR1 and CDR2 are SNHLY and FYNNEI. CDR3 residues: CASRALAYDNEQFF. The CDR3 DNA is TGTGCCAGCAGGGCGCTAGCATATGACAATGAGCAGTTCTTC.

This sequence joins TRBV6-5 and TRBJ2-1; 9 nucleotides agree with TRBD1. V lost 0 bases, J lost 8 bases, and 8 bases stayed unmatched. Germline V gives CDR1 MNHEY, CDR2 SVGAGI. The length of the CDR3 is 16 residues. The CDR3 DNA reads TGTGCCAGCAGTTACTCAGGGGGACAGGGTACCGATGAGCAGTTCTTC. This codes for CASSYSGGQGTDEQFF.

With respect to this clone: This sample includes further DNA sequences coding for the same CDR3. The rearrangement uses TRBV7-9 and TRBJ1-2, with D maybe TRBD1 (5 bases). V was clipped by 3 bases and J by 5 bases, with 7 bases between them. The CDR3 contains 12 residues. CDR1 and CDR2 from the germline V gene are SEHNR and FQNEAQ (reference sequence). CDR3 protein: CASSLGGYGYTF. CDR3 sequence (DNA): TGTGCCAGCAGCTTGGGGGGATATGGCTACACCTTC.

V is TRBV13 and J is TRBJ2-1, with TRBD2 matching over 10 bases. This CDR3 has 15 amino acids. From germline, CDR1 is PRHDT and CDR2 FYEKMQ (reference sequence). V dropped 1 base and J dropped 7; count of bases not matched to a gene: 4. The CDR3 DNA sequence: TGTGCCAGCAGCTTAGAACTAGCGGGGTTAAATGAGCAGTTCTTC. Protein sequence: CASSLELAGLNEQFF.

The CDR3 region has the DNA TGTGCCAGCAGCCCCTCTGGAAATTCACCCCTCCACTTT. This gives the protein CASSPSGNSPLHF. The chain joins TRBV7-3 to TRBJ1-6; no reliable D call. Looked up from germline, CDR1 is SGHTA and CDR2 is FQGTGA. The CDR3 length is 13 residues. V lost 5 bases to trimming and J lost 7 bases, with 9 bases between them.

Turning to this clone: This CDR3 is also generated by other DNA sequences in the sample. This chain joins TRBV7-9 and TRBJ2-1; the match to TRBD2 covers 10 bases. CDR1 SEHNR and CDR2 FQNEAQ come from the germline V gene (reference sequence). The trim removed 3 bases at V and 5 bases at J, leaving 1 base unmatched. The CDR3 sequence is 14 residues long. CDR3 nucleotides: TGTGCCAGCAGCTTCACTAGCGGGGACAATGAGCAGTTCTTC. Translated, it gives CASSFTSGDNEQFF.

The chain couples TRBV6-6 to TRBJ2-1; 8 nucleotides match TRBD1. Germline V lookup: CDR1 MNHNY, CDR2 SVGAGI (reference sequence). This CDR3 region has 16 residues. V gave up 0 bases and J gave up 3 bases; unmatched junction bases: 4. CDR3 in amino acids: CASSYSQGGFYNEQFF. Written as DNA, the CDR3 is TGTGCCAGCAGTTACTCACAGGGGGGTTTCTACAATGAGCAGTTCTTC.

This chain links TRBV7-9 with TRBJ1-2; D may be TRBD1 (5 bases). The CDR3 is made up of 15 amino acids. V lost 5 bases, J lost 0 bases, and 13 bases lay in between. CDR1 and CDR2 (germline): SEHNR, FQNEAQ (reference sequence). DNA of the CDR3: TGTGCCAGCAGCACGTCGACGGGGGCTAACTATGGCTACACCTTC. Residues: CASSTSTGANYGYTF.

The chain has TRBV27 and TRBJ2-1; weak D call: TRBD1 (5 bases). V lost 3 bases to trimming and J lost 2 bases, with 11 bases between them. Germline values: CDR1 MNHEY, CDR2 SMNVEV (reference sequence). The CDR3 contains 15 residues. The CDR3 here is CASSLTDLAYNEQFF. The CDR3 coding sequence is TGTGCCAGCAGTTTGACAGACCTGGCCTACAATGAGCAGTTCTTC.

This clone was observed a single time. The chain recombines TRBV27 with TRBJ2-2; 8 positions match TRBD2. The V gene's germline CDR1 is MNHEY and CDR2 SMNVEV (reference sequence). The V gene end was trimmed by 2 bases and the J gene end by 1 base; junction bases not matched to a gene: 0. This CDR3 spans 15 amino acids. In DNA, the CDR3 is TGTGCCAGCAGTTTAACTAGCGGGAACACCGGGGAGCTGTTTTTT. As protein: CASSLTSGNTGELFF.

V is TRBV15 and J is TRBJ2-3; D unclear. The germline gives CDR1 LNHNV, CDR2 YYDKDF (reference sequence). The CDR3 loop spans 13 amino acids. V dropped 9 bases and J dropped 2 bases, with 12 bases sitting between them. This CDR3 reads CATGSRVTDTQYF. In nucleotides, the CDR3 is TGTGCCACGGGGTCTCGGGTCACAGATACGCAGTATTTT.

The V gene is TRBV7-2, the J gene TRBJ2-7; tentative D call: TRBD2 (6 bases). Germline V gene lookup returns CDR1 SGHTA and CDR2 FQGNSA. The V gene lost 6 bases and the J gene lost 7 bases, with 22 bases spanning the gap. The CDR3 extends over 15 amino acids. CDR3 nucleotide sequence: TGTGCCAGCAGTCCCCTGGGCGGGACCTTGTGGGAGCAGTACTTC. It codes for CASSPLGGTLWEQYF. The full variable domain, its missing parts supplied by reference TRBV7-2 and TRBJ2-7, is GAGVSQSPSNKVTEKGKDVELRCDPISGHTALYWYRQSLGQGLEFLIYFQGNSAPDKSGLPSDRFSAERTGGSVSTLTIQRTQQEDSAVYLCASSPLGGTLWEQYFGPGTRLTVT.

This chain uses TRBV11-2 with TRBJ1-2; TRBD1 is a possible D gene (5 bases). There are 15 residues in the CDR3. The V and J ends lost 4 bases and 3 bases respectively, with 15 bases between them. Germline V gene data show CDR1 as SGHAT and CDR2 as FQNNGV. The CDR3 nucleotides read TGTGCCAGCAGCTCCCCGGGGCAGGCTTACTATGGCTACACCTTC. Encoded protein: CASSSPGQAYYGYTF.

J is TRBJ1-2 and V is TRBV5-1; TRBD1 matches at 8 bases. The trim removed 4 bases at V and 3 bases at J, leaving 14 bases unmatched. Germline V lookup: CDR1 SGHRS, CDR2 YFSETQ. The CDR3 extends over 17 amino acids. CDR3 nucleotide sequence: TGCGCCAGCAGCCTGCAACCGGACAGGGAAGACGACTATGGCTACACCTTC. Translating gives CASSLQPDREDDYGYTF. Using reference TRBV5-1 and TRBJ1-2 for the parts outside the CDR3, the full variable domain is KAGVTQTPRYLIKTRGQQVTLSCSPISGHRSVSWYQQTPGQGLQFLFEYFSETQRNKGNFPGRFSGRQFSNSRSEMNVSTLELGDSALYLCASSLQPDREDDYGYTFGSGTRLTVV.

CDR3 coding DNA: TGTGCCAGCAGCTTAGTATATGCGGCAGGTGTGGTCTTGGAGCAGTACTTC. It translates to CASSLVYAAGVVLEQYF. The V gene is TRBV11-2, the J gene TRBJ2-7; D is unresolved. Per the germline V gene, CDR1 is SGHAT and CDR2 is FQNNGV. The CDR3 consists of 17 residues. V lost 1 base, J lost 7 bases, and 23 bases lay in between.

This chain connects TRBV27 to TRBJ2-3; D is possibly TRBD2 (6 bases). V was cut by 6 bases and J by 2 bases, with 12 bases left in between. The CDR3 is made up of 14 amino acids. CDR1 and CDR2 from the germline V gene are MNHEY and SMNVEV (reference sequence). CDR3 sequence: CASRMTSSTDTQYF. The CDR3 DNA sequence: TGTGCCAGCAGGATGACTAGTTCCACAGATACGCAGTATTTT.

This chain uses TRBV5-4 with TRBJ2-2; TRBD1 matches at 9 bases. This CDR3 comprises 15 residues. Germline-derived CDR1 and CDR2 are SGHNT and YYREEE (reference sequence). With 2 bases clipped from V and 6 bases from J, the junction kept 5 bases outside the gene matches. The CDR3 DNA follows: TGTGCCAGCAGCTTACAGGGGGCGCCCGCCGGGGAGCTGTTTTTT. Protein sequence: CASSLQGAPAGELFF.

The CDR3, as DNA: TGTGCCAGCAGCAACCGGGACGGCTACGAGCAGTACTTC. Translation: CASSNRDGYEQYF. The chain uses TRBV5-4 and TRBJ2-7; the D gene could be TRBD1 or TRBD2 (5 bases each). The CDR3 is made up of 13 amino acids. V was pared by 4 bases and J by 3 bases, with 11 bases between. The germline V gene encodes CDR1 SGHNT and CDR2 YYREEE (reference sequence). Together with reference TRBV5-4 and TRBJ2-7, the CDR3 gives the full variable domain: ETGVTQSPTHLIKTRGQQVTLRCSSQSGHNTVSWYQQALGQGPQFIFQYYREEENGRGNFPPRFSGLQFPNYSSELNVNALELDDSALYLCASSNRDGYEQYFGPGTRLTVT.

This clone has only one observation. The rearrangement uses TRBV29-1 and TRBJ2-2, with D possibly being TRBD2 (5 bases). V was clipped by 2 bases and J by 4 bases, with 11 bases between them. Germline lookup yields CDR1 SQVTM and CDR2 ANQGSEA. The CDR3 spans 14 residues. In DNA, the CDR3 is TGCAGCGTTGAAATCGGTGCGGGCACCGGGGAGCTGTTTTTT. It is translated as CSVEIGAGTGELFF.

The chain recombines TRBV19 with TRBJ2-2; D remains ambiguous. Trimming removed 9 bases at V and 4 bases at J, with 3 bases between. This CDR3 region has 10 residues. Germline V lookup: CDR1 LNHDA, CDR2 SQIVND (reference sequence). The CDR3 region is CASGTGELFF. The CDR3 nucleotides are TGTGCCAGCGGCACCGGGGAGCTGTTTTTT. Full variable domain (outside the CDR3, taken from reference TRBV19 and TRBJ2-2): DGGITQSPKYLFRKEGQNVTLSCEQNLNHDAMYWYRQDPGQGLRLIYYSQIVNDFQKGDIAEGYSVSREKKESFPLTVTSAQKNPTAFYLCASGTGELFFGEGSRLTVL.

The J gene is TRBJ2-3, the V gene TRBV13; 7 positions match TRBD2. V gave up 5 bases and J gave up 2 bases; unmatched junction bases: 10. CDR3 size: 16 residues. Germline V gives CDR1 PRHDT, CDR2 FYEKMQ (reference sequence). Here the CDR3 DNA reads TGTGCCAGCAGCCTGTCAGCTGCGGGAGACACAGATACGCAGTATTTT. Protein sequence: CASSLSAAGDTDTQYF. Supplemented by reference TRBV13 and TRBJ2-3, the full variable domain reads AAGVIQSPRHLIKEKRETATLKCYPIPRHDTVYWYQQGPGQDPQFLISFYEKMQSDKGSIPDRFSAQQFSDYHSELNMSSLELGDSALYFCASSLSAAGDTDTQYFGPGTRLTVL.

The CDR3 sequence: CASSQDFGGTGELFF. In DNA, the CDR3 is TGCGCCAGCAGCCAAGATTTTGGGGGAACCGGGGAGCTGTTTTTT. The chain is built from TRBV4-1 and TRBJ2-2, with D perhaps being TRBD1 or TRBD2 (5 bases each). The ends were cut back, 0 bases at V and 5 bases at J, with 10 bases in the middle. CDR3 length equals 15 residues. Germline CDR1 reads MGHRA; CDR2 reads YSYEKL.

This clone was counted between two and nine times. Other DNA sequences of this sample code for an identical CDR3. The chain joins TRBV4-1 to TRBJ1-1, with D unresolved. The ends were cut back, 0 bases at V and 1 base at J, with 3 bases in the middle. The CDR3 is 13 residues long. The germline V gene encodes CDR1 MGHRA and CDR2 YSYEKL. CDR3 residues: CASSQDRNTEAFF. Written as DNA, the CDR3 is TGCGCCAGCAGCCAAGATCGGAACACTGAAGCTTTCTTT.